The clone carrying this T cell receptor (beta chain) appeared a few times. This sample is drawn from a study of cytomegalovirus exposure and HLA in healthy donors. The CDR3 is made up of 11 amino acids. The V end lost 3 bases, the J end lost 4 bases, and 4 bases lay between the germline ends. Germline CDR1 reads SGHDT; CDR2 reads YYEEEE. Primers for the PCR totalled 60 Vbeta and 13 Jbeta. Clones were read by immunoSEQ multiplex PCR, and TCRdb kept only the in-frame ones, dropping some. This sample carries around 140,000 clones, roughly 87% of them seen once, and the ten largest clones take roughly 0.5%.

This sequence joins TRBV5-6 and TRBJ1-2, with unresolved D. The sample taken for sequencing was PBMCs. This TCR was recovered from a woman aged 40 to 55 in good health and CMV-seronegative. CDR3 nucleotide sequence: TGTGCCAGCAGCTGGAGCTATGGCTACACCTTC. Its protein product is CASSWSYGYTF.